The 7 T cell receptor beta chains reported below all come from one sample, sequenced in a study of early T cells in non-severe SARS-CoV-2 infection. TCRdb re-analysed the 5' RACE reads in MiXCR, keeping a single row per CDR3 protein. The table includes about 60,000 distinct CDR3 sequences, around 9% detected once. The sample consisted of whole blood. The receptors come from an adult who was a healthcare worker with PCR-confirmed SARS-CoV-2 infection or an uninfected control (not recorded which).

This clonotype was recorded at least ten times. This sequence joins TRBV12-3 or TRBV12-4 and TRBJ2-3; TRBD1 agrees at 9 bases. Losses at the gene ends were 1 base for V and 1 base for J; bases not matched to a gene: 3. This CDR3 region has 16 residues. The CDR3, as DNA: TGTGCCAGCAGTTTAGAAAGGGACAGGGGCACAGATACGCAGTATTTT. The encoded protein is CASSLERDRGTDTQYF.

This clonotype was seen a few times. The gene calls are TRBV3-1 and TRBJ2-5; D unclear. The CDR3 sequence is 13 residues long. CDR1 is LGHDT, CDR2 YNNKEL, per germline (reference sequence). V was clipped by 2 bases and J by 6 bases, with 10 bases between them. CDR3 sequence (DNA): TGTGCCAGCAGCCAACTAGTCATTCAGACCCAGTACTTC. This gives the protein CASSQLVIQTQYF.

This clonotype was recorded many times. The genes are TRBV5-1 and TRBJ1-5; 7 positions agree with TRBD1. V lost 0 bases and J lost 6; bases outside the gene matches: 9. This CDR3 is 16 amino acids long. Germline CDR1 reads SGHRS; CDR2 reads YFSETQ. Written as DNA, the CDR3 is TGCGCCAGCAGCTTGGAAGGAACAGGGGCCGGTCAGCCCCAGCATTTT. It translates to CASSLEGTGAGQPQHF.

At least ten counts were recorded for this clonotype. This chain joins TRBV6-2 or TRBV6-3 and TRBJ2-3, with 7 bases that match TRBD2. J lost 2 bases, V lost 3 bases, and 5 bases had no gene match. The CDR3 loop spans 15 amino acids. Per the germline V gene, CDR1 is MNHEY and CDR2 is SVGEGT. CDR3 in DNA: TGTGCCAGCAGTTATTCTAGCGGAGACACAGATACGCAGTATTTT. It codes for CASSYSSGDTDTQYF.

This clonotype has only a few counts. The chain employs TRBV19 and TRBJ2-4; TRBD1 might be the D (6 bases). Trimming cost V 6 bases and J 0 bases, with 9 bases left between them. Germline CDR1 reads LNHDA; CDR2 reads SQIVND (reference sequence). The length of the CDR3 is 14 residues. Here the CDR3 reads CASSVTGAKNIQYF. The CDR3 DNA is TGTGCCAGTAGCGTGACAGGAGCCAAAAACATTCAGTACTTC. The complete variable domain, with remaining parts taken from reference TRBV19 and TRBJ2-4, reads DGGITQSPKYLFRKEGQNVTLSCEQNLNHDAMYWYRQDPGQGLRLIYYSQIVNDFQKGDIAEGYSVSREKKESFPLTVTSAQKNPTAFYLCASSVTGAKNIQYFGAGTRLSVL.

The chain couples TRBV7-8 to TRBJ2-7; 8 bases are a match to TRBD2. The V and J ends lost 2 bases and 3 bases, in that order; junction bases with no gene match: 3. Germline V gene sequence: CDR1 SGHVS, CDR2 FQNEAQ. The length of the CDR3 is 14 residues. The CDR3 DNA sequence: TGTGCCAGCAGCTTAACTAGCGGTTACTACGAGCAGTACTTC. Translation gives CASSLTSGYYEQYF.

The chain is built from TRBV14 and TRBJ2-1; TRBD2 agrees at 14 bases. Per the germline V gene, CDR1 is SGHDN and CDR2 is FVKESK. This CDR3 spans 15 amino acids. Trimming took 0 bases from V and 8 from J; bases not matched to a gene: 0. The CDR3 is CASSQETSGRDEQFF. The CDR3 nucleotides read TGTGCCAGCAGCCAAGAGACTAGCGGGAGGGATGAGCAGTTCTTC.